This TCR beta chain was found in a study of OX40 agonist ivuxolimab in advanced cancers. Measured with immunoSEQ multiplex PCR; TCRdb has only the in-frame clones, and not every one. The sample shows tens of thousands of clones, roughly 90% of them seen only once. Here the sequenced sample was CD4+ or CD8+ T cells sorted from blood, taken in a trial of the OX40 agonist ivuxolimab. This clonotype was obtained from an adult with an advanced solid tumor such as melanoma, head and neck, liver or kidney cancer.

For the CDR3, the DNA is TGTGCCAGTAGTATCAGCGTCGCCTACGAGCAGTACTTC. It encodes CASSISVAYEQYF. The V gene is TRBV19, the J gene TRBJ2-7; D gene unclear. The ends were cut back, 3 bases at V and 2 bases at J, with 8 bases in the middle. The CDR3 is 13 residues long. The germline CDR1 and CDR2 sequences are LNHDA and SQIVND (reference sequence).